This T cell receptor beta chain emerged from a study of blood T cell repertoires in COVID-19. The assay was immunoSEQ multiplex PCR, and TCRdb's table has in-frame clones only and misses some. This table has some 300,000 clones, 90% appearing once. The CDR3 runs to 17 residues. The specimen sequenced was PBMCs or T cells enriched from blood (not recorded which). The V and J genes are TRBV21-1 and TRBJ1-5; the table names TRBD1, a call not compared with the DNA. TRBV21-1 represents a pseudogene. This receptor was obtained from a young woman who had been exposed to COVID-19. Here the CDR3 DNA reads TGTGCCAGCAGCATACAGGGAACCCTTTATAGCAATCAGCCCCAGCATTTT. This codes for CASSIQGTLYSNQPQHF.